The sequence of this T cell receptor beta chain was determined in a study of T cell repertoires in cytomegalovirus infection. MiXCR was run by TCRdb on the reads, yielding one entry per CDR3 protein. The sample includes some 220,000 distinct CDR3 sequences, less than 50% seen only once; the top ten take about 60%. About this clonotype: The antigen is undetermined.

V lost 7 bases to trimming and J lost 0 bases, with 16 bases between them. The V gene's germline CDR1 is SGHAT and CDR2 FQNNGV. The CDR3 totals 16 residues. Whole-study results and caveats: The study identified carriers of CMV plus the relevant HLA from cumulative public TCR beta family frequency.

This TCR derives from a human donor in good health (CMV status not recorded). Some clones in this sample may be carry-over from other donors' samples. The starting material was CD8+ T cells from cultured PBMCs, obtained from culture after CMV antigen stimulation. J is TRBJ2-1 and V is TRBV11-2, with D possibly being TRBD1 (5 bases). This chain's CDR3 is CASISPQESSYNEQFF. CDR3 DNA sequence: TGTGCCAGCATCTCACCACAGGAGAGCTCCTACAATGAGCAGTTCTTC. The whole variable domain, filled in from reference TRBV11-2 and TRBJ2-1, reads EAGVAQSPRYKIIEKRQSVAFWCNPISGHATLYWYQQILGQGPKLLIQFQNNGVVDDSQLPKDRFSAERLKGVDSTLKIQPAKLEDSAVYLCASISPQESSYNEQFFGPGTRLTVL.